This T cell receptor beta chain was identified during a study of blood T cells in healthy people across ages. Using a J-beta primer mix together with a sample-barcoded 5' primer, a second PCR was run for roughly 6 to 11 cycles. TCRdb re-called the 5' RACE reads with MiXCR, one entry per CDR3 protein. The sample contains approximately 1,000,000 distinct CDR3 sequences, 40% to 50% of which appear only once. Germline CDR1 and CDR2: SEHNR and FQNEAQ (reference sequence). The CDR3 covers 14 residues. Trimming stripped 5 bases from V and 2 bases from J, with 13 bases between. The sequence derives from a woman aged 55-70 years in good health. This chain links TRBV7-9 with TRBJ2-7; D uncertain. The sample consisted of blood. The CDR3 protein is CASSPVGSPYEQYF. DNA of the CDR3: TGTGCCAGCAGCCCAGTAGGCTCACCCTACGAGCAGTACTTC.